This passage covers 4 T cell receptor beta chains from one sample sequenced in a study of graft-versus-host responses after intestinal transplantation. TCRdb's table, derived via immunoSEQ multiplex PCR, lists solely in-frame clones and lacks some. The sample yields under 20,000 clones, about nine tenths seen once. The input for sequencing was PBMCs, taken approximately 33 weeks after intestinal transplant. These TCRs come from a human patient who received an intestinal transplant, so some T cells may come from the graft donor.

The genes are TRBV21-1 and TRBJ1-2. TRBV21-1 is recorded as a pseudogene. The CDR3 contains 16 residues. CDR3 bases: TGTGCCAGCAGCAAAGCCGAGGGGCCCAATAACTATGGCTACACCTTC. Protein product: CASSKAEGPNNYGYTF.

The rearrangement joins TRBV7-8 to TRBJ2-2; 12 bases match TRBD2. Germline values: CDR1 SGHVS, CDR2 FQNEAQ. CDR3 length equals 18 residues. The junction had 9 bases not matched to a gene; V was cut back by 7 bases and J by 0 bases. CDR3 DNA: TGTGCCAGCAACCCTAGCGGGGGGGGCGGTGCGAACACCGGGGAGCTGTTTTTT. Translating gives CASNPSGGGGANTGELFF.

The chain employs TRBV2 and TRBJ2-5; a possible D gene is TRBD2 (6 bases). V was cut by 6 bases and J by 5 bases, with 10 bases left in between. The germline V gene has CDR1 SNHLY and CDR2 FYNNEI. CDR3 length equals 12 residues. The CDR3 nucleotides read TGTGCCAGCAGGGTAGCGGCCGAGACCCAGTACTTC. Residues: CASRVAAETQYF. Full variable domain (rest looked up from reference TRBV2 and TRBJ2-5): EPEVTQTPSHQVTQMGQEVILRCVPISNHLYFYWYRQILGQKVEFLVSFYNNEISEKSEIFDDQFSVERPDGSNFTLKIRSTKLEDSAMYFCASRVAAETQYFGPGTRLLVL.

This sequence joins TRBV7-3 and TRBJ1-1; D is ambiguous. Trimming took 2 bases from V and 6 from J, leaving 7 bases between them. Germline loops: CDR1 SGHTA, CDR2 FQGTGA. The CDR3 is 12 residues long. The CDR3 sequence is CASSLYRPEAFF. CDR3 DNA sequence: TGTGCCAGCAGCTTATACCGGCCTGAAGCTTTCTTT.